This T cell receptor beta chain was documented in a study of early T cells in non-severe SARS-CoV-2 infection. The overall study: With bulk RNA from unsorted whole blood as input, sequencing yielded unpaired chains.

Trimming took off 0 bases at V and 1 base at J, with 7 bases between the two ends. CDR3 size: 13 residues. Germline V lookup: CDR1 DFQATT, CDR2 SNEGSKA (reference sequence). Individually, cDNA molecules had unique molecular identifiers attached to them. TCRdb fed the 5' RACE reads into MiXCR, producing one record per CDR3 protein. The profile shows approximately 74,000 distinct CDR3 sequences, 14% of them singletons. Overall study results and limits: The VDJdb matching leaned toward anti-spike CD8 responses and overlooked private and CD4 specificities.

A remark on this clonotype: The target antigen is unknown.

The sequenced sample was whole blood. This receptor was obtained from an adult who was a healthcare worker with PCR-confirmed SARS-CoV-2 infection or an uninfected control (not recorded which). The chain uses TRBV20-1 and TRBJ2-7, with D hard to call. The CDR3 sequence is CSARDPNSYEQYF. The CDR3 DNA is TGCAGTGCTAGAGACCCCAATTCCTACGAGCAGTACTTC.